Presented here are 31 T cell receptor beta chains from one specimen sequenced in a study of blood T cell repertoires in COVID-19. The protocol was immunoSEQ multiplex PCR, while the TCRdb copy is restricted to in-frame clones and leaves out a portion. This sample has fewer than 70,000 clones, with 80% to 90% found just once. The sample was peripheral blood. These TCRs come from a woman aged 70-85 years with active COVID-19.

The CDR3, as DNA: TGTGCCAGCACCCTAGGCCAAGGCGTTCAGCCCCAGCATTTT. This gives the protein CASTLGQGVQPQHF. The chain links TRBV6-5 to TRBJ1-5; D not resolved. CDR3 size: 14 residues. Deletions cut 7 bases from V and 6 bases from J, with 16 bases between. The V gene's germline CDR1 is MNHEY and CDR2 SVGAGI.

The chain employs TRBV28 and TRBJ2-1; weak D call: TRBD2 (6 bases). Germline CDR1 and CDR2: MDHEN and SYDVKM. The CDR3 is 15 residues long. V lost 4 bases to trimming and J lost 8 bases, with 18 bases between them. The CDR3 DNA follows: TGTGCCAGCAGTTCGCGGACTGCTCCGGGGGATGAGCAGTTCTTC. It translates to CASSSRTAPGDEQFF.

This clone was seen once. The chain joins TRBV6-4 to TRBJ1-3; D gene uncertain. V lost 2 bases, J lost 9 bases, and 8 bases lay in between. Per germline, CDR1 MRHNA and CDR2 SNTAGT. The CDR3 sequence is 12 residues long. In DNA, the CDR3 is TGTGCCAGCAGTGACCTAATCGGCACCATATATTTT. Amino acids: CASSDLIGTIYF.

This CDR3 is CASSLTAGAETQYF. The CDR3 DNA sequence: TGTGCCAGCAGTTTAACAGCAGGGGCAGAGACCCAGTACTTC. The chain carries TRBV28 and TRBJ2-5; weak D call: TRBD1 (6 bases). The germline V gene encodes CDR1 MDHEN and CDR2 SYDVKM. The CDR3 has 14 residues. V shed 2 bases and J shed 4 bases, with 11 bases lying between them.

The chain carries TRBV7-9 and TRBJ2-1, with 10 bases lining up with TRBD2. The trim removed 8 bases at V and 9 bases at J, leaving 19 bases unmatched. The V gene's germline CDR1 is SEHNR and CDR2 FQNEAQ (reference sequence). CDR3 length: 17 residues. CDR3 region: CASSGGQREGLWSEQFF. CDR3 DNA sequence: TGTGCCAGCTCTGGGGGGCAGCGGGAGGGCCTTTGGAGTGAGCAGTTCTTC.

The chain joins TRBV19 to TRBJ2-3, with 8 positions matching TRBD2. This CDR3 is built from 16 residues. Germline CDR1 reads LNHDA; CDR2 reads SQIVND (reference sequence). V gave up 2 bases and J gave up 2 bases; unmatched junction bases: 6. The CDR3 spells CASSIKLADATDTQYF. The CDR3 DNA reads TGTGCCAGTAGTATAAAACTAGCGGATGCCACAGATACGCAGTATTTT. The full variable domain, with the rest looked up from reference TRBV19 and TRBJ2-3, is DGGITQSPKYLFRKEGQNVTLSCEQNLNHDAMYWYRQDPGQGLRLIYYSQIVNDFQKGDIAEGYSVSREKKESFPLTVTSAQKNPTAFYLCASSIKLADATDTQYFGPGTRLTVL.

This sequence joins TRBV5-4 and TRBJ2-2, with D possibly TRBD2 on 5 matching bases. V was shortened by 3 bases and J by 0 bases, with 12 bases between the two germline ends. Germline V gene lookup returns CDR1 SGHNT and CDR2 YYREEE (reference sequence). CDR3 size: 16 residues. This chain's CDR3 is CASSSDAGANTGELFF. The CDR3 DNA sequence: TGTGCCAGCAGCTCGGACGCGGGCGCGAACACCGGGGAGCTGTTTTTT.

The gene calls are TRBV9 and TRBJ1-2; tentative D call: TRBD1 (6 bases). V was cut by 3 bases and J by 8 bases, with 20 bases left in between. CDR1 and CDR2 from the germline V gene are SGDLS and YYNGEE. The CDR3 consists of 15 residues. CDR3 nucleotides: TGTGCCAGCAGCGATCCTCCGGACAGTGAGTACGGCTACACCTTC. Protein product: CASSDPPDSEYGYTF. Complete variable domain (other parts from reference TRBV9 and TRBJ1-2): DSGVTQTPKHLITATGQRVTLRCSPRSGDLSVYWYQQSLDQGLQFLIQYYNGEERAKGNILERFSAQQFPDLHSELNLSSLELGDSALYFCASSDPPDSEYGYTFGSGTRLTVV.

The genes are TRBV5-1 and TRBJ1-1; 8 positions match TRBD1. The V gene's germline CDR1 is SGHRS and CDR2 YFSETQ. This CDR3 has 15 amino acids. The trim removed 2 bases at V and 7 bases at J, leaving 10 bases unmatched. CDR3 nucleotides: TGCGCCAGCAGCTTCATCTCGGACAGGGCTAATGAAGCTTTCTTT. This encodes CASSFISDRANEAFF.

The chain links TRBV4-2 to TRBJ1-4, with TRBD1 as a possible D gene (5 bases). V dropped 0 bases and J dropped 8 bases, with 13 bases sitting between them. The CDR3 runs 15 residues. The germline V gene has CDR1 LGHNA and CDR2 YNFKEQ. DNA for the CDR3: TGTGCCAGCAGCCAAGATAACGGGGGTCGAGAAAAACTGTTTTTT. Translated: CASSQDNGGREKLFF.

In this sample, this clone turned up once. In DNA, the CDR3 is TGCGCCAGCAGCCAAGTAAGAGTGAGGGCGGCGAATGAGCAGTTCTTC. Protein: CASSQVRVRAANEQFF. This sequence joins TRBV4-1 and TRBJ2-1; possible D gene TRBD2, 5 bases. Trimming took 1 base from V and 7 from J, leaving 17 bases between them. Germline V gene lookup returns CDR1 MGHRA and CDR2 YSYEKL. CDR3 size: 16 residues.

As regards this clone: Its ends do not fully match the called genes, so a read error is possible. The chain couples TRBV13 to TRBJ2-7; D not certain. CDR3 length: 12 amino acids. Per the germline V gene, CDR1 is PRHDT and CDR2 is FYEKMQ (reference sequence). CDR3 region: CASSLNLNDWVF. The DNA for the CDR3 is TGTGCCAGCAGCCTCAACCTGAATGACTGGGTCTTC.

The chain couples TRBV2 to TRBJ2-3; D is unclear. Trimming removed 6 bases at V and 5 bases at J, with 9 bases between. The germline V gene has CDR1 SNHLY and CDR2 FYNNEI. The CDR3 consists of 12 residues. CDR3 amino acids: CASSVSRDTQYF. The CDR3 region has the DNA TGTGCCAGCAGCGTATCGAGAGATACGCAGTATTTT.

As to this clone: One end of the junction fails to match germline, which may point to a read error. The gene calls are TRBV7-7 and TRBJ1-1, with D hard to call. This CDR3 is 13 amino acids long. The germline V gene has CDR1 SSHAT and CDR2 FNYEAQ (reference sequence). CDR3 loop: CASSLAAGTEAFF. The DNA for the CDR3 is TGTGCTAGCAGCTTAGCAGCGGGGACTGAAGCTTTCTTT.

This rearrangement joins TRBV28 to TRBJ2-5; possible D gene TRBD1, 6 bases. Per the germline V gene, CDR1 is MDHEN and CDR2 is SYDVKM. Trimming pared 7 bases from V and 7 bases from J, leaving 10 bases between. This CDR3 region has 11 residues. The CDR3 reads CASTQGRTQYF. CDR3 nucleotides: TGTGCCAGCACACAGGGTCGGACCCAGTACTTC. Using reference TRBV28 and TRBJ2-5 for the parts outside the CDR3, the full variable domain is DVKVTQSSRYLVKRTGEKVFLECVQDMDHENMFWYRQDPGLGLRLIYFSYDVKMKEKGDIPEGYSVSREKKERFSLILESASTNQTSMYLCASTQGRTQYFGPGTRLLVL.

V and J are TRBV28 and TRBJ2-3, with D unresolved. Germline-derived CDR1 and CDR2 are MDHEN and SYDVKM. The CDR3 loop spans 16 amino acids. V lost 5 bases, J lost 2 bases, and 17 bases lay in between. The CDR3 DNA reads TGTGCCAGCAGTCCAAGAGACCGGAGCGTCACAGATACGCAGTATTTT. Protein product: CASSPRDRSVTDTQYF.

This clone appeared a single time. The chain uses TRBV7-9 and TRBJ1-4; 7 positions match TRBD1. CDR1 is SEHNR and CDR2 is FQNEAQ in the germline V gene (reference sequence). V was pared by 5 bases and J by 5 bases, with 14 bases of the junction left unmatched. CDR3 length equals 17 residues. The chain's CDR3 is CASSPRGQGGLNEKLFF. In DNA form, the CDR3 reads TGTGCCAGCAGCCCCCGCGGGCAGGGGGGACTCAATGAAAAACTGTTTTTT.

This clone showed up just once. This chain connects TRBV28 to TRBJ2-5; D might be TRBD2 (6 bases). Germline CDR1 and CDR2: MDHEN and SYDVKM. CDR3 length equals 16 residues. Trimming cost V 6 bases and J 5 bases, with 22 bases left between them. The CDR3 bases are TGTGCCAGCAGCCTGATGGGTGGAGCCCGGGGGGAGACCCAGTACTTC. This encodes CASSLMGGARGETQYF.

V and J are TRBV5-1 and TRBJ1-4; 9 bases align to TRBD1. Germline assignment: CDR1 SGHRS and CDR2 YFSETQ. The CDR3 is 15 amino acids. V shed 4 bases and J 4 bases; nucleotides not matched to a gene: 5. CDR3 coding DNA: TGCGCCAGCAGCATACAGGGGGCGAATAATGAAAAACTGTTTTTT. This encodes CASSIQGANNEKLFF.

The CDR3 sequence: CASSLEEWNEAFF. The CDR3 DNA is TGTGCCAGCAGCCTCGAGGAGTGGAATGAAGCTTTCTTT. V is TRBV11-2 and J is TRBJ1-1; no reliable D call. The V end was cut by 5 bases, the J end by 7 bases, with 14 bases between. Germline CDR1 and CDR2: SGHAT and FQNNGV. The CDR3 runs 13 residues. The full variable domain, completed using reference TRBV11-2 and TRBJ1-1, is EAGVAQSPRYKIIEKRQSVAFWCNPISGHATLYWYQQILGQGPKLLIQFQNNGVVDDSQLPKDRFSAERLKGVDSTLKIQPAKLEDSAVYLCASSLEEWNEAFFGQGTRLTVV.

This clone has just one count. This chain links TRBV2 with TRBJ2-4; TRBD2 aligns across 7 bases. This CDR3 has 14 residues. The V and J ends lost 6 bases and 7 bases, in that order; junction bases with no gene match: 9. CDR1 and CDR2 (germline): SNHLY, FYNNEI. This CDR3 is CASRDSGPGNIQYF. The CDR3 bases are TGTGCCAGCAGAGATAGCGGGCCTGGGAACATTCAGTACTTC.

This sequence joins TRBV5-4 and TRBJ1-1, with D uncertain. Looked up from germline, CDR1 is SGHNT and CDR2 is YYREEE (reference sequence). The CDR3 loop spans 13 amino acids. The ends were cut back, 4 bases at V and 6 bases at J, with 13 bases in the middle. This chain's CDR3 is CASSGGPAAEAFF. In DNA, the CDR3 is TGTGCCAGCAGCGGAGGGCCAGCCGCTGAAGCTTTCTTT.

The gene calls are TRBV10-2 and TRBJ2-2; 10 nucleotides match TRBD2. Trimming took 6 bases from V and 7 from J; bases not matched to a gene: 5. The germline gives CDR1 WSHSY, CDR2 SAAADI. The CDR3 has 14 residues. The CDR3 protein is CASRLAGGDGELFF. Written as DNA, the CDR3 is TGCGCCAGCAGGTTAGCGGGAGGCGACGGGGAGCTGTTTTTT.

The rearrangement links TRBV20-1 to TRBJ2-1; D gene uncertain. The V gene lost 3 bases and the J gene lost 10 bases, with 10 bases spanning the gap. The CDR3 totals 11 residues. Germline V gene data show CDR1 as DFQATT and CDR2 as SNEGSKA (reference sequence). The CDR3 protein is CSASLPQEQFF. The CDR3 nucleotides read TGCAGTGCTAGTCTACCACAGGAGCAGTTCTTC.

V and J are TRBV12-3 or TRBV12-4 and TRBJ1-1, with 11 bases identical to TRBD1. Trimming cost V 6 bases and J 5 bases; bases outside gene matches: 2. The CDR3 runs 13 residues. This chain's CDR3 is CASSRDRGTEAFF. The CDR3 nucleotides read TGTGCCAGCAGCAGGGACAGGGGGACTGAAGCTTTCTTT.

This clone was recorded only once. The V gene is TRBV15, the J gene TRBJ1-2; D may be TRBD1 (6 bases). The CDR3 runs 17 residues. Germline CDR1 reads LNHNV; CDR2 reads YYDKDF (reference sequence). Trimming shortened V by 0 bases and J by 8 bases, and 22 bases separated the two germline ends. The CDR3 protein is CATSRDYLSQGAWGYTF. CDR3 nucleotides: TGTGCCACCAGCAGAGATTATCTTTCACAGGGCGCGTGGGGCTACACCTTC.

The CDR3 loop reads CASSTTQGNSPLHF. The CDR3 bases are TGCGCCAGCAGCACAACACAGGGCAATTCACCCCTCCACTTT. J is TRBJ1-6 and V is TRBV5-1; D may be TRBD1 (6 bases). Trimming cost V 4 bases and J 7 bases, with 12 bases left between them. Germline assignment: CDR1 SGHRS and CDR2 YFSETQ. CDR3 length: 14 residues.

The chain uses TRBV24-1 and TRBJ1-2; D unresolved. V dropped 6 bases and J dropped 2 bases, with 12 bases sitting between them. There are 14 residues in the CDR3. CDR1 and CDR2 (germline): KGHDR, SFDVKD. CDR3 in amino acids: CATSSTPLNYGYTF. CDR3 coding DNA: TGTGCCACCAGTTCCACACCCCTCAACTATGGCTACACCTTC.

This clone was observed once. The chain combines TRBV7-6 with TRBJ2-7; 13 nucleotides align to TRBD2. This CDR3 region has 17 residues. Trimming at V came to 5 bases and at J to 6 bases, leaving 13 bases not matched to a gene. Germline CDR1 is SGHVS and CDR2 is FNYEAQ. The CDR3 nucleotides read TGTGCCAGCAGCGCCGGCTTACTAGCGGGAGGGCAAGGCGAGCAGTACTTC. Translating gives CASSAGLLAGGQGEQYF.

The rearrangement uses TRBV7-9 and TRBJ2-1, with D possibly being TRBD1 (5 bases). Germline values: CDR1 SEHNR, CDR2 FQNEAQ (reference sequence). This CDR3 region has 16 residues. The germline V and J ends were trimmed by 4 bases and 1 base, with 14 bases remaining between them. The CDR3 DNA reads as TGTGCCAGCAGCTCCCCGACAGAAAGGTCCTACAATGAGCAGTTCTTC. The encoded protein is CASSSPTERSYNEQFF. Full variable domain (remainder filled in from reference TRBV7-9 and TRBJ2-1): DTGVSQNPRHKITKRGQNVTFRCDPISEHNRLYWYRQTLGQGPEFLTYFQNEAQLEKSRLLSDRFSAERPKGSFSTLEIQRTEQGDSAMYLCASSSPTERSYNEQFFGPGTRLTVL.

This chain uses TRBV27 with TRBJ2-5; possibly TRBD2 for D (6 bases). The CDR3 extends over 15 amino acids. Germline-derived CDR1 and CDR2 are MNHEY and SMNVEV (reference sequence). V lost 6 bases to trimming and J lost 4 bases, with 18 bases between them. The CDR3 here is CASSFSAGLRETQYF. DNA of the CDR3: TGTGCCAGCAGCTTTTCGGCGGGGCTAAGAGAGACCCAGTACTTC.